The 16 T cell receptor beta chains below were found in one sample sequenced in a study of T-cell memory formation after mild COVID-19. TCRdb reprocessed the 5' RACE reads with MiXCR, giving one entry per CDR3 protein. The table has fewer than 600,000 distinct CDR3 sequences, approximately 21% seen once. The sample comprised PBMCs or a T cell subset sorted from them (not recorded which). These receptors were taken from an adult woman who had mild COVID-19 (a few samples of this study predate the infection). Cell type and time point are not known.

This clonotype occurred a few times. This sequence joins TRBV11-3 and TRBJ2-1, with 7 bases aligning to TRBD1. The junction had 8 bases not matched to a gene; V was cut back by 5 bases and J by 4 bases. Per germline, CDR1 SGHNT and CDR2 YENEEA. The CDR3 loop spans 15 amino acids. CDR3 coding DNA: TGTGCCAGCAGCCATCAGGACAGGCGATACAATGAGCAGTTCTTC. Translation gives CASSHQDRRYNEQFF.

This clonotype was recorded at least ten times. V and J are TRBV5-4 and TRBJ2-3; D gene uncertain. Germline CDR1 and CDR2: SGHNT and YYREEE (reference sequence). V was cut by 7 bases and J by 6 bases, with 24 bases left in between. CDR3 size: 16 residues. The CDR3 coding sequence is TGTGCCAGCCAGCCGCGCGGCGGCAGCCCCCAGGATACGCAGTATTTT. This encodes CASQPRGGSPQDTQYF.

The chain carries TRBV9 and TRBJ2-7, with D perhaps assigned TRBD1 or TRBD2 (5 bases each). V lost 4 bases to trimming and J lost 2 bases, with 19 bases between them. The CDR3 contains 16 residues. Germline CDR1 is SGDLS and CDR2 is YYNGEE. The CDR3 DNA reads as TGTGCCAGCAGCCCGGTTGAGGGACCTATGACCTACGAGCAGTACTTC. Protein sequence: CASSPVEGPMTYEQYF.

This clonotype was seen more than once but under ten times. V usage is TRBV9 and J usage is TRBJ2-3; a weak D match, TRBD2 (5 bases). Trimming took 1 base from V and 4 from J, leaving 13 bases between them. The CDR3 consists of 15 residues. The germline gives CDR1 SGDLS, CDR2 YYNGEE. The CDR3 region has the DNA TGTGCCAGCAGCGTAAGGAGCGGTTCACCAGATACGCAGTATTTT. Residues: CASSVRSGSPDTQYF. The entire variable domain, with the rest obtained from reference TRBV9 and TRBJ2-3, is as follows: DSGVTQTPKHLITATGQRVTLRCSPRSGDLSVYWYQQSLDQGLQFLIQYYNGEERAKGNILERFSAQQFPDLHSELNLSSLELGDSALYFCASSVRSGSPDTQYFGPGTRLTVL.

This clonotype has just a few counts. One end of the junction fails to match germline, which may point to a read error. This chain links TRBV10-3 with TRBJ1-1; D not certain. The CDR3 consists of 12 residues. Germline values: CDR1 ENHRY, CDR2 SYGVKD. CDR3 sequence reads: CAISEQNAEAFF. The CDR3 DNA reads as TGTGCCATCAGCGAACAGAACGCTGAAGCTTTCTTT.

The rearrangement uses TRBV7-8 and TRBJ2-1; 11 bases map to TRBD2. This CDR3 has 17 amino acids. J lost 4 bases, V lost 1 base, and 6 bases had no gene match. Looked up from germline, CDR1 is SGHVS and CDR2 is FQNEAQ. CDR3 in DNA: TGTGCCAGCAGCTTAGTTTATCTAGCGGGGGGTTACAATGAGCAGTTCTTC. It encodes CASSLVYLAGGYNEQFF.

The chain employs TRBV6-4 and TRBJ2-1; TRBD2 agrees at 9 bases. Unmatched junction bases numbered 8, after V lost 2 bases and J lost 6 bases. This CDR3 is 16 amino acids long. Germline V lookup: CDR1 MRHNA, CDR2 SNTAGT. CDR3: CASSDGGLAGVNEQFF. The CDR3 DNA follows: TGTGCCAGCAGTGACGGTGGGTTAGCGGGAGTCAATGAGCAGTTCTTC.

The genes are TRBV20-1 and TRBJ2-7; D gene ambiguous. V was pared by 6 bases and J by 2 bases, with 14 bases between. Germline CDR1 is DFQATT and CDR2 is SNEGSKA (reference sequence). The CDR3 runs 13 residues. The CDR3: CSAVPDGAYEQYF. Written as DNA, the CDR3 is TGCAGTGCCGTCCCCGACGGCGCCTACGAGCAGTACTTC.

Only a few counts were recorded for this clonotype. This chain connects TRBV29-1 to TRBJ2-6, with a tentative D call TRBD1 (6 bases). From germline, CDR1 is SQVTM and CDR2 ANQGSEA. V shed 7 bases and J shed 2 bases, with 9 bases lying between them. The CDR3 length is 13 residues. The CDR3 is CSAYRAGANVLTF. DNA of the CDR3: TGCAGCGCCTACAGGGCTGGGGCCAACGTCCTGACTTTC.

This clonotype has more than one count but fewer than ten. The gene calls are TRBV10-3 and TRBJ1-5; no definite D call. CDR3 length equals 13 residues. The V end was cut by 8 bases, the J end by 7 bases, with 15 bases between. The germline CDR1 and CDR2 sequences are ENHRY and SYGVKD. The CDR3: CAIASEGGQPQHF. Written as DNA, the CDR3 is TGTGCCATCGCCAGTGAGGGAGGCCAGCCCCAGCATTTT.

V usage is TRBV19 and J usage is TRBJ1-2, with D hard to call. CDR1 LNHDA and CDR2 SQIVND come from the germline V gene (reference sequence). There are 13 residues in the CDR3. V gave up 0 bases and J gave up 4 bases, with 6 bases separating them. CDR3 residues: CASSIDSVYGYTF. The CDR3 DNA is TGTGCCAGTAGTATAGATAGCGTCTATGGCTACACCTTC.

In this sample, this clonotype turned up a few times. The rearrangement links TRBV7-8 to TRBJ1-4; D gene ambiguous. CDR1 and CDR2 from the germline V gene are SGHVS and FQNEAQ. The V end was cut by 3 bases, the J end by 7 bases, with 12 bases between. This CDR3 spans 14 amino acids. The CDR3 reads CASSFQRVGEKLFF. In nucleotides, the CDR3 is TGTGCCAGCAGCTTTCAGAGGGTTGGTGAAAAACTGTTTTTT.

This clonotype has only a few counts. J is TRBJ2-5 and V is TRBV3-1, with 11 bases identical to TRBD2. The CDR3 is 16 residues long. V trimming: 6 bases; J trimming: 1 base; junction bases outside the gene matches: 7. The V gene's germline CDR1 is LGHDT and CDR2 YNNKEL (reference sequence). The CDR3 loop reads CASRYTSGGIQETQYF. Here the CDR3 DNA reads TGTGCCAGCAGATATACTAGCGGGGGAATCCAAGAGACCCAGTACTTC.

The sample holds a few counts of this clonotype. The chain combines TRBV10-3 with TRBJ2-3; TRBD2 might be the D (7 bases). The CDR3 covers 16 residues. Germline values: CDR1 ENHRY, CDR2 SYGVKD. V lost 10 bases, J lost 0 bases, and 20 bases lay in between. The CDR3: CATAGASGHSTDTQYF. DNA for the CDR3: TGTGCCACCGCGGGGGCTAGCGGACACAGCACAGATACGCAGTATTTT.

This sequence joins TRBV6-6 and TRBJ2-3; no clear D gene. The CDR3 is 15 residues long. CDR1 MNHNY and CDR2 SVGAGI come from the germline V gene (reference sequence). V gave up 0 bases and J gave up 1 base, with 8 bases separating them. The DNA for the CDR3 is TGTGCCAGCAGTTACTCTTATGGGGGCACAGATACGCAGTATTTT. Encoded protein: CASSYSYGGTDTQYF.

The V and J genes are TRBV12-3 or TRBV12-4 and TRBJ2-1, with D unclear. With 2 bases removed from V and 3 bases from J, the gap between germline ends came to 5 bases. This CDR3 is 13 amino acids long. The CDR3 bases are TGTGCCAGCAGTTTAACCAGCTACAATGAGCAGTTCTTC. Translation: CASSLTSYNEQFF.